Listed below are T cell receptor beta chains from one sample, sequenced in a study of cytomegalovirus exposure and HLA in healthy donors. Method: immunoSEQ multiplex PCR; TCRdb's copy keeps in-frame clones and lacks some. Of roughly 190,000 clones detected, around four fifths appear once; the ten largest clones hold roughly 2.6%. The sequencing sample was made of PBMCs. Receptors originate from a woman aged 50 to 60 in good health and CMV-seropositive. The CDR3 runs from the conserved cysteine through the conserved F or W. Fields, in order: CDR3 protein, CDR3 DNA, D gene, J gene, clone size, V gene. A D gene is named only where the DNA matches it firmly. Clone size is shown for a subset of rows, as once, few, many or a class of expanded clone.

CASSLEAASGNTIYF	TGTGCCAGCAGCTTAGAGGCAGCCTCTGGAAACACCATATATTTT	.	TRBJ1-3	.	TRBV7-3
CASSSGTSYNEQFF	TGTGCCAGCAGTTCGGGGACAAGCTACAATGAGCAGTTCTTC	.	TRBJ2-1	.	TRBV28
CASSLFGGEGNEQFF	TGTGCCAGCAGCTTATTTGGGGGCGAGGGAAATGAGCAGTTCTTC	.	TRBJ2-1	.	TRBV11-1
CASSLSGAGELFF	TGTGCCAGCAGCTTGTCCGGGGCCGGGGAGCTGTTTTTT	.	TRBJ2-2	.	TRBV7-9
CASSPLDRGDTQYF	TGTGCCAGCTCACCGTTGGACAGGGGGGATACGCAGTATTTT	TRBD1	TRBJ2-3	.	TRBV18
CASSQRGNEQFF	TGTGCCAGCAGCCAACGGGGAAATGAGCAGTTCTTC	.	TRBJ2-1	.	TRBV14
CASSPLGGSSGNTIYF	TGTGCCAGCAGCCCGCTTGGGGGGTCCTCTGGAAACACCATATATTTT	.	TRBJ1-3	.	TRBV4-2
CAWNSGQGYQPQHF	TGTGCCTGGAATAGTGGACAGGGGTATCAGCCCCAGCATTTT	TRBD1	TRBJ1-5	.	TRBV30
CATETGGRETQYF	TGTGCCACCGAGACAGGGGGGAGGGAGACCCAGTACTTC	TRBD1	TRBJ2-5	.	TRBV6-5
CASSFNSLEAFF	TGTGCCAGCAGCTTCAACAGCTTAGAAGCTTTCTTT	.	TRBJ1-1	.	TRBV7-2
CASSNPEGSGDSPLHF	TGTGCCAGCAGCAACCCGGAGGGCTCGGGGGATTCACCCCTCCACTTT	.	TRBJ1-6	.	TRBV7-6
CASSLSTGLAEQYF	TGTGCCAGCAGCTTATCGACAGGGTTAGCCGAGCAGTACTTC	TRBD1	TRBJ2-7	.	TRBV11-3
CAWSVLAQETQYF	TGTGCCTGGAGTGTACTAGCCCAAGAGACCCAGTACTTC	.	TRBJ2-5	.	TRBV30
CASSGQGFYNEQFF	TGTGCCAGCAGCGGACAGGGGTTCTACAATGAGCAGTTCTTC	TRBD1	TRBJ2-1	.	TRBV11-3
CATSRETDARGQPQHF	TGTGCCACCAGCAGAGAGACGGATGCCAGGGGTCAGCCCCAGCATTTT	.	TRBJ1-5	.	TRBV15
CASSFAGITDTQYF	TGTGCCAGCAGCTTTGCAGGGATCACAGATACGCAGTATTTT	.	TRBJ2-3	.	TRBV5-8
CASSLTSVGTGELFF	TGTGCCAGCAGCTTAACTAGCGTGGGCACCGGGGAGCTGTTTTTT	TRBD2	TRBJ2-2	.	TRBV11-2
CASSPAGETQYF	TGCGCCAGCAGCCCCGCCGGGGAGACCCAGTACTTC	.	TRBJ2-5	.	TRBV5-1
CASSPTGTDTQYF	TGCGCCAGCAGCCCTACCGGGACAGATACGCAGTATTTT	.	TRBJ2-3	.	TRBV5-1
CASSLFGGTNTGELFF	TGTGCCAGCAGCTTATTCGGCGGCACGAACACCGGGGAGCTGTTTTTT	.	TRBJ2-2	.	TRBV7-2
CASSQDRTGSYEQYF	TGCGCCAGCAGCCAAGATAGGACAGGGTCCTACGAGCAGTACTTC	TRBD1	TRBJ2-7	once	TRBV4-1
CASSEVGRGGRGETQYF	TGTGCCAGCAGTGAAGTTGGGCGGGGGGGCCGGGGAGAGACCCAGTACTTC	TRBD2	TRBJ2-5	.	TRBV2
CATSREDSGNEKLFF	TGTGCCACCAGCAGAGAGGACAGTGGGAATGAAAAACTGTTTTTT	.	TRBJ1-4	.	TRBV15
CASSARVLISNQPQHF	TGTGCCAGCTCGGCCCGGGTCCTAATAAGCAATCAGCCCCAGCATTTT	.	TRBJ1-5	.	TRBV6-6
CASKLGQGNHEQFF	TGTGCCAGCAAACTAGGACAGGGGAACCATGAGCAGTTCTTC	TRBD1	TRBJ2-1	.	TRBV6-6
CASSFDRQNEKLFF	TGTGCCAGCAGCTTCGACAGACAGAATGAAAAACTGTTTTTT	.	TRBJ1-4	.	TRBV7-2
CASSLGGLAGSYEQYF	TGCGCCAGCAGCTTGGGAGGGCTAGCGGGGTCCTACGAGCAGTACTTC	TRBD2	TRBJ2-7	.	TRBV5-1